One and the same sample provided the 13 T cell receptor beta chains below, sequenced in a study of PD-1 blockade in classical Hodgkin lymphoma (TCRdb year 2020). Libraries were constructed by the immunoSEQ multiplex PCR assay. This immuneACCESS table, as held by TCRdb, lists in-frame sequences with V and J called but not all clones. Of the missing ones, under half trace to an unresolved V gene in checked studies; the others have no known cause. The sample table contains approximately 30,000 clones; only one count was recorded for roughly nine tenths of them. Of the sample, approximately 3.8% is held by the ten largest clones. According to the study, the label for this sample's time point signals: newly diagnosed, previously untreated cHL patient sample. The sample comprised peripheral blood mononuclear cells (PBMCs). Receptors originate from a human donor with classical Hodgkin lymphoma.

The chain has TRBV11-2 and TRBJ2-5, with 9 bases aligning to TRBD2. The CDR3 extends over 14 amino acids. Germline trimming cut 5 bases from V and 3 bases from J; bases unmatched to any gene: 4. Germline V gives CDR1 SGHAT, CDR2 FQNNGV. CDR3 loop: CASSPSGGKETQYF. The CDR3 bases are TGTGCCAGCAGCCCCAGCGGGGGGAAAGAGACCCAGTACTTC.

The J gene is TRBJ2-1, the V gene TRBV7-8; no definite D call. The CDR3 totals 15 residues. Germline CDR1 and CDR2: SGHVS and FQNEAQ. V lost 6 bases and J lost 0, with 12 bases in between. For the CDR3, the DNA is TGTGCCAGCAGTAAGACGGTCGTCTCCTACAATGAGCAGTTCTTC. As protein: CASSKTVVSYNEQFF.

The chain recombines TRBV10-2 with TRBJ1-1; D gene unclear. The germline V gene has CDR1 WSHSY and CDR2 SAAADI. Trimming removed 0 bases from V and 1 base from J, with 9 bases in between. CDR3 size: 15 residues. The DNA of the CDR3 is TGCGCCAGCAGTGAGTCGTGGGGTCAGAACACTGAAGCTTTCTTT. Residues: CASSESWGQNTEAFF.

The chain recombines TRBV6-5 with TRBJ2-3, with D uncertain. The ends were cut back, 2 bases at V and 8 bases at J, with 11 bases in the middle. There are 13 residues in the CDR3. The germline CDR1 and CDR2 sequences are MNHEY and SVGAGI. The CDR3 DNA reads TGTGCCAGCAGTTACAACCGACCGGGTACGCAGTATTTT. Translating gives CASSYNRPGTQYF.

The chain couples TRBV5-8 to TRBJ2-5, with 7 bases that match TRBD2. CDR1 is SGHTS, CDR2 YDEGEE, per germline. V lost 4 bases, J lost 3 bases, and 3 bases stayed unmatched. The CDR3 length is 13 residues. The CDR3 spells CASSTGLEETQYF. CDR3 DNA sequence: TGTGCCAGCAGCACCGGACTAGAAGAGACCCAGTACTTC.

V usage is TRBV5-1 and J usage is TRBJ2-5; D is uncertain. Germline-derived CDR1 and CDR2 are SGHRS and YFSETQ. Trimming removed 1 base from V and 4 bases from J, with 5 bases in between. The CDR3 is made up of 12 amino acids. The DNA for the CDR3 is TGCGCCAGCAGCTTGCGAGGAGAGACCCAGTACTTC. Translation: CASSLRGETQYF.

The chain employs TRBV19 and TRBJ2-3, with 12 nucleotides matching TRBD2. The V gene end was trimmed by 6 bases and the J gene end by 4 bases; junction bases not matched to a gene: 11. CDR1 and CDR2 (germline): LNHDA, SQIVND (reference sequence). CDR3 size: 17 residues. CDR3 nucleotides: TGTGCCAGTAGCTACACCGGACTAGCGGGAAGGGCAGATACGCAGTATTTT. This codes for CASSYTGLAGRADTQYF.

The chain employs TRBV4-2 and TRBJ1-2; D ambiguous. V was clipped by 0 bases and J by 0 bases, with 14 bases between them. CDR1 is LGHNA, CDR2 YNFKEQ, per germline. This CDR3 has 17 amino acids. The CDR3 spells CASSQDLEAGANYGYTF. In DNA form, the CDR3 reads TGTGCCAGCAGCCAAGATCTTGAGGCGGGAGCTAACTATGGCTACACCTTC.

This chain joins TRBV5-1 and TRBJ2-1, with TRBD2 matching over 8 bases. From germline, CDR1 is SGHRS and CDR2 YFSETQ. This CDR3 has 15 residues. The V gene end was trimmed by 0 bases and the J gene end by 3 bases; junction bases not matched to a gene: 2. The CDR3 DNA is TGCGCCAGCAGCTTGGTGGCGGGAGGCTACAATGAGCAGTTCTTC. It yields the protein CASSLVAGGYNEQFF.

This rearrangement joins TRBV19 to TRBJ2-5, with a weak D call TRBD1 (5 bases). This CDR3 region has 13 residues. The V gene lost 5 bases and the J gene lost 4 bases, with 11 bases spanning the gap. Germline-derived CDR1 and CDR2 are LNHDA and SQIVND (reference sequence). The CDR3, as DNA: TGTGCCAGTAGTTGGCAGGGTCTAGAGACCCAGTACTTC. It codes for CASSWQGLETQYF. Filled out from reference TRBV19 and TRBJ2-5, the complete variable domain reads DGGITQSPKYLFRKEGQNVTLSCEQNLNHDAMYWYRQDPGQGLRLIYYSQIVNDFQKGDIAEGYSVSREKKESFPLTVTSAQKNPTAFYLCASSWQGLETQYFGPGTRLLVL.

The chain combines TRBV28 with TRBJ2-3; TRBD1 matches 12 bases. The J segment lost 5 bases and the V segment lost 4 bases, leaving 7 bases of the junction unmatched. Germline loops: CDR1 MDHEN, CDR2 SYDVKM. There are 16 residues in the CDR3. This chain's CDR3 is CASSSAGTGGRDTQYF. CDR3 DNA sequence: TGTGCCAGCAGTTCAGCCGGGACAGGGGGCAGAGATACGCAGTATTTT.

The chain uses TRBV2 and TRBJ2-1; D unclear. The germline CDR1 and CDR2 sequences are SNHLY and FYNNEI. The length of the CDR3 is 16 residues. The V and J ends lost 1 base and 7 bases respectively, with 17 bases between them. The chain's CDR3 is CASSEGLVVGVNEQFF. Written as DNA, the CDR3 is TGTGCCAGCAGTGAAGGATTGGTTGTTGGGGTTAATGAGCAGTTCTTC.

This clone has just a few counts. V gene TRBV6-5 combines with J gene TRBJ1-1, with a weak D call TRBD1 (6 bases). CDR1 is MNHEY and CDR2 is SVGAGI in the germline V gene. V lost 8 bases and J 4 bases, leaving 17 bases between the germline ends. The CDR3 has 14 residues. CDR3 coding DNA: TGTGCCAGCCTATCCGGGGGCGGGGCCACTGAAGCTTTCTTT. This sequence encodes CASLSGGGATEAFF.